This T cell receptor (beta chain) was sequenced during a study of blood T cell repertoires in COVID-19. Trimming took 1 base from V and 5 from J, leaving 12 bases between them. This CDR3 is 15 amino acids long. Germline CDR1 reads SGHDN; CDR2 reads FVKESK. Repertoires were generated with immunoSEQ multiplex PCR, while TCRdb's copy carries only in-frame clones and drops some. The table records 150,000 to 200,000 clones, about 77% of them present only once. The gene calls are TRBV14 and TRBJ2-4; D perhaps matches TRBD2 (5 bases). This TCR derives from a woman aged 80 or over with active or convalescent COVID-19. Specimen: peripheral blood. The CDR3 spells CASSQVAGFQNIQYF. The CDR3 coding sequence is TGTGCCAGCAGCCAAGTCGCGGGTTTTCAAAACATTCAGTACTTC.